Below are 19 T cell receptor beta chains sequenced from a single sample in a study of T-cell reconstitution after alpha-beta-depleted transplantation in children. Molecular barcoding with unique molecular identifiers was used for the TCRbeta library. TCRdb redid the calling of the PCR reads with MiXCR, one entry per CDR3 protein. The sample lists about 190,000 distinct CDR3 sequences, over 5.5% occurring once. The sequencing here drew on PBMCs from the stem cell graft donor, taken from the stem cell graft. These receptor sequences come from a human donor who donated a stem cell graft to a child with Wiskott-Aldrich syndrome.

This clonotype occurred many times. The chain carries TRBV3-1 and TRBJ2-1; D not certain. The length of the CDR3 is 14 residues. V lost 4 bases and J 4 bases, leaving 11 bases between the germline ends. Germline V gene data show CDR1 as LGHDT and CDR2 as YNNKEL (reference sequence). The CDR3 sequence: CASSPTIGYNEQFF. The CDR3 DNA is TGTGCCAGCAGCCCAACGATCGGTTACAATGAGCAGTTCTTC.

This clonotype was recorded at least ten times. The rearrangement joins TRBV12-3 or TRBV12-4 to TRBJ1-2, with 7 bases matching TRBD1. V lost 7 bases, J lost 4 bases, and 6 bases stayed unmatched. The CDR3 loop spans 13 amino acids. CDR3 residues: CASTSYRGYGYTF. The DNA of the CDR3 is TGTGCCAGCACCTCGTACAGGGGCTATGGCTACACCTTC.

This clonotype was picked up a small number of times. The chain is built from TRBV12-3 or TRBV12-4 and TRBJ1-2, with D possibly TRBD1 on 6 matching bases. This CDR3 is built from 15 residues. Trimming left V 3 bases short and J 0 bases short, with 11 bases between. CDR3 sequence: CASSFVGGPNYGYTF. CDR3 DNA: TGTGCCAGCAGTTTCGTCGGGGGGCCTAACTATGGCTACACCTTC.

In this sample, this clonotype turned up many times. The chain uses TRBV6-5 and TRBJ1-4; the D gene is possibly TRBD1 (5 bases). The CDR3 is 15 amino acids. The V gene lost 2 bases and the J gene lost 4 bases, with 11 bases spanning the gap. Germline CDR1 is MNHEY and CDR2 is SVGAGI. The CDR3: CASSYEGRLNEKLFF. The CDR3 DNA is TGTGCCAGCAGTTACGAGGGACGGCTTAATGAAAAACTGTTTTTT.

V gene TRBV30 combines with J gene TRBJ2-5; D uncertain. V was trimmed by 1 base and J by 5 bases, leaving 8 bases between them. Germline V gives CDR1 GTSNPN, CDR2 SVGIG (reference sequence). This CDR3 is built from 12 residues. The CDR3 DNA reads as TGTGCCTGGAGTGGTTTAGGGGAGACCCAGTACTTC. This codes for CAWSGLGETQYF.

This clonotype was recorded many times. The chain uses TRBV4-3 and TRBJ2-1, with D perhaps being TRBD1 or TRBD2 (5 bases each). The V gene's germline CDR1 is LGHNA and CDR2 YSLEER. This CDR3 spans 15 amino acids. Trimming took off 3 bases at V and 3 bases at J, with 12 bases between the two ends. The CDR3 is CASSQTGTNYNEQFF. The CDR3 DNA sequence: TGCGCCAGCAGCCAGACCGGGACCAACTACAATGAGCAGTTCTTC.

This clonotype showed up many times. The rearrangement links TRBV29-1 to TRBJ2-3; TRBD2 matches 8 bases. The CDR3 has 14 residues. Germline CDR1 SQVTM, CDR2 ANQGSEA. The CDR3 sequence: CSESGGPITDTQYF. CDR3 nucleotide sequence: TGCAGTGAAAGCGGGGGACCAATTACAGATACGCAGTATTTT.

There are many counts of this clonotype. This chain connects TRBV12-3 or TRBV12-4 to TRBJ1-4; the D gene is possibly TRBD1 (5 bases). The CDR3 runs to 18 residues. Trimming left V 3 bases short and J 2 bases short, with 19 bases between. CDR3 residues: CASSLKGPRRGTNEKLFF. CDR3 coding DNA: TGTGCCAGCAGTTTGAAGGGACCTCGAAGAGGGACTAATGAAAAACTGTTTTTT.

The genes are TRBV6-2 or TRBV6-3 and TRBJ1-5; tentative D call: TRBD1 (6 bases). CDR1 and CDR2 (germline): MNHEY, SVGEGT. The CDR3 has 16 residues. V was trimmed by 4 bases and J by 4 bases, leaving 17 bases between them. The CDR3 loop reads CASSFGAGADNQPQHF. CDR3 DNA sequence: TGTGCCAGCAGTTTCGGGGCAGGGGCCGATAATCAGCCCCAGCATTTT.

This clonotype has ten or more counts. The chain has TRBV12-3 or TRBV12-4 and TRBJ1-2; D gene unclear. The CDR3 totals 14 residues. Trimming pared 5 bases from V and 0 bases from J, leaving 10 bases between. CDR3 sequence reads: CASSLDLANYGYTF. CDR3 bases: TGTGCCAGCAGTCTCGATTTAGCTAACTATGGCTACACCTTC.

This clonotype has at least ten counts. The chain uses TRBV12-3 or TRBV12-4 and TRBJ2-2; D gene unclear. The CDR3 has 13 residues. Trimming stripped 3 bases from V and 6 bases from J, with 8 bases between. The DNA for the CDR3 is TGTGCCAGCAGTTTTATAACCCCCGGGGAGCTGTTTTTT. This encodes CASSFITPGELFF.

The table lists this clonotype with many counts. This chain joins TRBV29-1 and TRBJ1-2, with 9 nucleotides matching TRBD1. The ends lost 6 bases at V and 7 bases at J; junction bases unmatched: 9. From germline, CDR1 is SQVTM and CDR2 ANQGSEA. The CDR3 has 13 amino acids. CDR3 residues: CSVKGQGYSGYTF. CDR3 nucleotides: TGCAGCGTCAAAGGACAGGGGTACTCTGGCTACACCTTC.

This clonotype has ten or more counts. This chain connects TRBV5-1 to TRBJ2-7; perhaps TRBD1 as D (5 bases). V lost 2 bases and J lost 3, with 15 bases in between. Per germline, CDR1 SGHRS and CDR2 YFSETQ. The CDR3 spans 15 residues. In DNA, the CDR3 is TGCGCCAGCAGCTTAGGGGTAGTGGCAGGCTACGAGCAGTACTTC. Translated, it gives CASSLGVVAGYEQYF. The variable domain in full, completed from reference TRBV5-1 and TRBJ2-7, reads KAGVTQTPRYLIKTRGQQVTLSCSPISGHRSVSWYQQTPGQGLQFLFEYFSETQRNKGNFPGRFSGRQFSNSRSEMNVSTLELGDSALYLCASSLGVVAGYEQYFGPGTRLTVT.

This clonotype was observed at least ten times. In nucleotides, the CDR3 is TGTGCCAGCAGTTTTCCCCTCATAGGGGGGAGCACAGATACGCAGTATTTT. This translates into CASSFPLIGGSTDTQYF. The rearrangement uses TRBV12-3 or TRBV12-4 and TRBJ2-3, with D perhaps matching TRBD1 or TRBD2 (6 bases each). Trimming pared 3 bases from V and 0 bases from J, leaving 16 bases between. The CDR3 contains 17 residues.

This clonotype was detected many times. The CDR3 DNA reads TGTGCCAGCAGTTACTTTGGGAAAATGAACACTGAAGCTTTCTTT. Amino acids: CASSYFGKMNTEAFF. The chain has TRBV6-5 and TRBJ1-1; D uncertain. CDR3 size: 15 residues. Germline CDR1 MNHEY, CDR2 SVGAGI. V shed 1 base and J shed 0 bases, with 9 bases lying between them.

The table lists this clonotype with a few counts. The gene calls are TRBV4-1 and TRBJ1-3; D not resolved. From germline, CDR1 is MGHRA and CDR2 YSYEKL. This CDR3 is built from 14 residues. The V end lost 4 bases, the J end lost 1 base, and 8 bases lay between the germline ends. In nucleotides, the CDR3 is TGCGCCAGCAGCCTAGAGACATCTGGAAACACCATATATTTT. Its protein product is CASSLETSGNTIYF.

This clonotype was recorded a few times. The chain couples TRBV28 to TRBJ2-5; 7 bases are a match to TRBD1. The CDR3 length is 15 residues. Germline CDR1 and CDR2: MDHEN and SYDVKM. V lost 1 base to trimming and J lost 3 bases; unmatched junction nucleotides: 5. This CDR3 is CASSLSWDSKETQYF. In DNA, the CDR3 is TGTGCCAGCAGTTTATCATGGGACAGCAAAGAGACCCAGTACTTC.

This clonotype was detected ten times or more. This chain links TRBV20-1 with TRBJ1-5; D is undetermined. The CDR3 spans 13 residues. V was clipped by 1 base and J by 3 bases, with 7 bases between them. Germline V gene lookup returns CDR1 DFQATT and CDR2 SNEGSKA (reference sequence). The CDR3 bases are TGCAGTGCTAGAGGGCAGGTCAATCAGCCCCAGCATTTT. Residues: CSARGQVNQPQHF.

This clonotype was seen at least ten times. V usage is TRBV4-2 and J usage is TRBJ1-3; 11 bases match TRBD1. Trimming took 4 bases from V and 7 from J; bases not matched to a gene: 0. The CDR3 consists of 13 residues. CDR1 and CDR2 from the germline V gene are LGHNA and YNFKEQ. CDR3 nucleotides: TGTGCCAGCAGCCGGGACAGGGGGAACACCATATATTTT. This sequence encodes CASSRDRGNTIYF.